This TCR beta chain stems from a study of blood T cell repertoires in COVID-19. Study as a whole: Specimens from acute and convalescent COVID-19 originated in the United States, Italy and Spain. PBMCs, B-cell-depleted T cells, or T cells were the source of the cDNA or gDNA that made up the material.

The CDR3 has 13 residues. The germline V gene has CDR1 MGHRA and CDR2 YSYEKL. Original processing methods: Quantification of nucleated cells was approximated via reference gene primer amplification. Sequenced by immunoSEQ multiplex PCR; TCRdb stores in-frame clones only, minus some. Clone size and the V and J calls come from that table; the DNA yielded D and trimming. Here the sample spans 70,000 to 100,000 clones, 88% being singletons. Comments on this clone: The junction differs from germline at one of its ends, possibly a read error.

This rearrangement joins TRBV4-1 to TRBJ2-1; 10 bases agree with TRBD2. The sample was peripheral blood. The TCR sequence derives from a human donor in a cohort sampled during active COVID-19. CDR3 nucleotides: TGCGCCAGCAGCCAAGATATAGCGGGGGGTTCGCTCTTC. Translated: CASSQDIAGGSLF.